Listed below are T cell receptor beta chains from one sample, sequenced in a study of T cell responses to AZD1222 COVID-19 vaccine. The method was immunoSEQ multiplex PCR; TCRdb's version includes in-frame clones alone and lacks a portion of them. The profile covers 130,000 or so clones, with 75% to 95% appearing a single time and 3.5% to 4.5% taken by the ten largest. Source: peripheral blood, taken 28 days after the second dose of the MenACWY control vaccine. These TCRs come from an adult who received the MenACWY meningococcal vaccine as a control. Each CDR3 is given with its conserved first and last residue. The D gene is left open where the match is weak. The size field is filled for only some rows; it gives once, few, many or a size class.

v_call	clone_size	d_call	j_call	cdr3_nt	cdr3_aa
TRBV2	NA	NA	TRBJ2-2	TGTGCCAGCAGTGGGTCTAGCGCGGCCGGGGAGCTGTTTTTT	CASSGSSAAGELFF
TRBV5-4	NA	NA	TRBJ2-2	TGTGCCAGCAGCTTGTACGGGGGAGCGAACACCGGGGAGCTGTTTTTT	CASSLYGGANTGELFF
TRBV4-3	NA	TRBD1	TRBJ1-1	TGCGCCAGCAGCCCAACAGGGGGCCCTGGGATGAACACTGAAGCTTTCTTT	CASSPTGGPGMNTEAFF
TRBV27	NA	TRBD1	TRBJ1-2	TGTGCCAGCAAAGTAGACAGGGACTATGGCTACACCTTC	CASKVDRDYGYTF
TRBV5-5	once	NA	TRBJ2-7	TGTGCCAGCAGCTTGTACGGCGGAGGGCCGCTCGAGCAGTACTTC	CASSLYGGGPLEQYF
TRBV5-1	NA	NA	TRBJ2-1	TGCGCCAGCAGCTTTTACAGGAGCTCCTACAATGAGCAGTTCTTC	CASSFYRSSYNEQFF
TRBV27	NA	NA	TRBJ2-2	TGTGCCAGCAGTTTACGCGCCTACCTAGGAACGAACACCGGGGAGCTGTTTTTT	CASSLRAYLGTNTGELFF
TRBV5-1	NA	NA	TRBJ1-4	TGCGCCAGCAGCGAGGGTAACAGGGTGAGTCGTGAAAAACTGTTTTTT	CASSEGNRVSREKLFF
TRBV11-2	NA	TRBD1	TRBJ2-1	TGTGCCAGCAGCTTGGACAGGGGGGGTGAGCAGTTCTTC	CASSLDRGGEQFF
TRBV7-9	NA	NA	TRBJ1-3	TGTGCCAGCAGCTTTGTCCGCACTGGAAACACCATATATTTT	CASSFVRTGNTIYF
TRBV3-1/TRBV3-2	once	NA	TRBJ1-2	TGTGCCAGCAGCCAAGGGAGTGGCTACACCTTC	CASSQGSGYTF
TRBV19	NA	NA	TRBJ1-2	TGTGCCAGTACCATCCCACTGATGGGAGGCCTTGGCTACACCTTC	CASTIPLMGGLGYTF
TRBV12-5	NA	NA	TRBJ1-1	TGTGCTAGTGGTTTGGGACAAACAGTGAACACTGAAGCTTTCTTT	CASGLGQTVNTEAFF
TRBV5-6	NA	NA	TRBJ2-4	TGTGCCAGCAGTTCAGGGTTTGCCAAAAACATTCAGTACTTC	CASSSGFAKNIQYF
TRBV12-3/TRBV12-4	NA	NA	TRBJ2-7	TGTGCCAGCAGTTCAAGCCAGGGGTACGAGCAGTACTTC	CASSSSQGYEQYF
TRBV4-1	NA	NA	TRBJ1-4	TGCGCCAGCAGCTTTATAGGGAGGGGTGAAAAACTGTTTTTT	CASSFIGRGEKLFF
TRBV6-6	NA	TRBD2	TRBJ2-7	TGTGCCAGCAGTTACTCTGGCAGCGGGAGGTACGAGCAGTACTTC	CASSYSGSGRYEQYF
TRBV14	NA	TRBD2	TRBJ2-3	TGTGCCAGCAGCCCCTACGGGACTAGCGGGGGGGACACAGATACGCAGTATTTT	CASSPYGTSGGDTDTQYF
TRBV3-1/TRBV3-2	NA	NA	TRBJ2-1	TGTGCCAGCAGCCAAGGTAGAGTGTCGCGCCCCTACAATGAGCAGTTCTTC	CASSQGRVSRPYNEQFF
TRBV3-1/TRBV3-2	NA	NA	TRBJ1-1	TGTGCCAGCAGCCAAGACAGGGAGGGTGGCACTGAAGCTTTCTTT	CASSQDREGGTEAFF
TRBV19	NA	NA	TRBJ1-5	TGTGCCAGTAGTATTTATACTCAGCCCCAGCATTTT	CASSIYTQPQHF
TRBV7-8	NA	NA	TRBJ1-2	TGTGCCAGCAGCTTGGCCTGGCGGGGTGGCTACACCTTC	CASSLAWRGGYTF
TRBV2	NA	NA	TRBJ2-3	TGTGCCAGCAGTGATCCAGGAATCACAGATACGCAGTATTTT	CASSDPGITDTQYF
TRBV2	NA	NA	TRBJ1-5	TGTGCCAGCAGTGAAAAAGGGGGACAAGCTGGCAATCAGCCCCAGCATTTT	CASSEKGGQAGNQPQHF
TRBV7-9	NA	NA	TRBJ2-7	TGTGCCAGCAGTCAGACAGGTTACGAGCAGTACTTC	CASSQTGYEQYF
TRBV5-1	NA	NA	TRBJ2-3	TGCGCCAGCAGCTTGAGACAGGCGAAAACAGATACGCAGTATTTT	CASSLRQAKTDTQYF
TRBV4-1	NA	TRBD1	TRBJ2-7	TGCGCCAGCAGCCAAGTCAAGGGGACAGGGGCCGGCTACGAGCAGTACTTC	CASSQVKGTGAGYEQYF
TRBV2	once	NA	TRBJ2-5	TGTGCCAGCAGCATGGAGGGCGTCCAGTACTTC	CASSMEGVQYF
TRBV10-3	NA	TRBD1	TRBJ2-5	TGTGCCATCAGGGGACAGCCACAAGAGACCCAGTACTTC	CAIRGQPQETQYF
TRBV7-8	NA	TRBD1	TRBJ2-7	TGTGCCAGCAGCTTAAGGGGACAGGGCCCAGTGGGGTACGAGCAGTACTTC	CASSLRGQGPVGYEQYF
TRBV2	NA	TRBD1	TRBJ1-5	TGTGCCAGCAGCCGACAGGGGGTGAGCAATCAGCCCCAGCATTTT	CASSRQGVSNQPQHF
TRBV2	NA	NA	TRBJ1-5	TGTGCCAGCAGTGAAGACCCCGGGGTCAACTATCAGCCCCAGCATTTT	CASSEDPGVNYQPQHF
TRBV14	NA	NA	TRBJ2-1	TGTGCCAGCAGCCTCAGTAATGTACCTGAGCAGTTCTTC	CASSLSNVPEQFF
TRBV18	NA	TRBD1	TRBJ1-1	TGTGCCAGCTCGCCGGGACAGGGCACTGAAGCTTTCTTT	CASSPGQGTEAFF
TRBV2	NA	TRBD2	TRBJ2-3	TGTGCCAGCAGGGCCGGGGGGGCAGGAGATACGCAGTATTTT	CASRAGGAGDTQYF
TRBV28	NA	NA	TRBJ2-1	TGTGCCAGCAGTAGTCAAAATGAGCAGTTCTTC	CASSSQNEQFF
TRBV5-1	NA	TRBD2	TRBJ2-1	TGCGCCAGCAGCCCCCGGGGACTAGCGGGGGCCACATCCTACAATGAGCAGTTCTTC	CASSPRGLAGATSYNEQFF
TRBV5-6	NA	NA	TRBJ2-7	TGTGCCAGCAGCTATTTGCTAGACTCCTACGAGCAGTACTTC	CASSYLLDSYEQYF